This T cell receptor (beta chain) was sequenced in a study of T-cell reconstitution after alpha-beta-depleted transplantation in children. This clonotype has ten or more counts. CDR3 size: 15 residues. V was cut by 5 bases and J by 4 bases, with 21 bases left in between. CDR1 is DFQATT and CDR2 is SNEGSKA in the germline V gene (reference sequence). During its preparation, the TCRbeta library received unique molecular identifiers. TCRdb used MiXCR to reprocess the PCR reads, holding one entry per CDR3 protein. The data show 350,000 to 450,000 distinct CDR3 sequences, around 21% seen once. This specimen was PBMCs from the stem cell graft donor, taken from the stem cell graft. The receptor was derived from a human donor who donated a stem cell graft to a child with acute myeloid leukemia. V is TRBV20-1 and J is TRBJ2-7, with D maybe TRBD1 (8 bases). The CDR3 reads CSAPLTGQGGYEQYF. DNA of the CDR3: TGCAGTGCTCCCCTCACTGGACAGGGAGGGTACGAGCAGTACTTC.